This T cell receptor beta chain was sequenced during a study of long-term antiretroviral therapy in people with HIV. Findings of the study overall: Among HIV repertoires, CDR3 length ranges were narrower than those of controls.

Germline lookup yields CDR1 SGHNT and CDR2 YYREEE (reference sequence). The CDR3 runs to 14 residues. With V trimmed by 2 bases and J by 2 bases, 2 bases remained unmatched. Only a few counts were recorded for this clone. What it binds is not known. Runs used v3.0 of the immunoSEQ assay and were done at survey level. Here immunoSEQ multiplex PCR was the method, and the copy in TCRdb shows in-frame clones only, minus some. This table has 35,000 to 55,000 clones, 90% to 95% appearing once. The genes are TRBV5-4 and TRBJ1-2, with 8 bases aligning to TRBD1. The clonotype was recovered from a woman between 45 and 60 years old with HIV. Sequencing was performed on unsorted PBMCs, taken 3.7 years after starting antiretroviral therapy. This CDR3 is CASSFWTGNYGYTF. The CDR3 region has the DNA TGTGCCAGCAGCTTTTGGACAGGGAACTATGGCTACACCTTC.